This TCR beta chain was obtained from a study of cytomegalovirus exposure and HLA in healthy donors. In the PCR, 60 Vbeta and 13 Jbeta primers were used. Using immunoSEQ multiplex PCR, the repertoire was profiled, and TCRdb retains in-frame clones only, with some absent. Among approximately 170,000 clones listed, roughly 84% were seen once. Sequencing was done on a sample of PBMCs. This sequence was found in a man under 40 in good health and CMV-seropositive.

CDR3 protein: CSALDRAGYTF. The CDR3 DNA follows: TGCAGTGCTCTTGACAGAGCCGGCTACACCTTC. This sequence joins TRBV20-1 and TRBJ1-2; D possibly corresponds to TRBD1 (5 bases). There are 11 residues in the CDR3. With 5 bases removed from V and 8 bases from J, the gap between germline ends came to 12 bases. Germline CDR1 DFQATT, CDR2 SNEGSKA (reference sequence).